This paragraph covers one TCR beta chain sequence. Using immunoSEQ multiplex PCR, the repertoire was profiled, and TCRdb retains in-frame clones only, with some absent. The data hold about 48,000 clones, with 80% to 90% observed a single time. This entry belongs to a study of PD-L1 blockade in urothelial cancer. The sample's time point: peripheral blood 6 weeks after treatment start. Pretreatment and on-treatment blood mononuclear cell samples were taken, totaling between 1 and 8 time points per patient. CDR1 and CDR2 from the germline V gene are MDHEN and SYDVKM. This CDR3 has 15 residues. The ends lost 5 bases at V and 7 bases at J; junction bases unmatched: 11.

The genes are TRBV28 and TRBJ2-1; 7 nucleotides align to TRBD1. The sample consisted of PBMCs, taken around atezolizumab (anti-PD-L1) treatment. This receptor was obtained from a man in his sixties or seventies with urothelial cancer. The CDR3 region is CASSPDREDWNEQFF. For the CDR3, the DNA is TGTGCCAGCAGTCCTGACAGGGAAGACTGGAATGAGCAGTTCTTC.